This T cell receptor (beta chain) is from a study of cytomegalovirus exposure and HLA in healthy donors. Study-wide points: It was reported that the classifier diagnosed cytomegalovirus status with high specificity and sensitivity in both the original and validation cohorts. In a later analysis, TCR beta V- and J-gene trimming showed a link to a missense DCLRE1C variant. Most TCR beta V segments were productive about 87% or about 30% of the time in an earlier analysis.

Vbeta (60) and Jbeta (13) primers were used in the PCR. Data came from immunoSEQ multiplex PCR; TCRdb stores just in-frame clones and leaves some out. In total, the table holds about 120,000 clones. Concerning this clone itself: Its cognate antigen is unknown.

The CDR3 sequence is 14 residues long. Trimming stripped 6 bases from V and 1 base from J, with 13 bases between. Looked up from germline, CDR1 is SQVTM and CDR2 is ANQGSEA. The TCR comes from a man aged 35 to 55 in good health and CMV-seropositive. This chain uses TRBV29-1 with TRBJ2-1, with D tentatively TRBD1 (5 bases). The specimen sequenced was PBMCs. For the CDR3, the DNA is TGCAGCGTAGTGACAGACGAGTCCTACAATGAGCAGTTCTTC. Its translation is CSVVTDESYNEQFF.